A single sample is the source of the 25 T cell receptor beta chains below, sequenced in a study of blood T cell repertoires in COVID-19 (dated by TCRdb to the early 2020s). Libraries were made using the immunoSEQ multiplex PCR assay. TCRdb carries this immuneACCESS record with in-frame sequences only. Its versions omit some clonotypes, under half of them owing to an unresolved V gene in the studies checked, with the rest unexplained. For this sample the table gives roughly 170,000 clones, of which approximately 82% were detected only once. Clones ranked in the top ten supply 3.6% of the sample. Material for sequencing was PBMCs or T cells enriched from blood (not recorded which). The receptors were sampled from a woman aged 45 to 65 in a cohort exposed to, infected with or recovered from COVID-19 (not recorded which).

The genes are TRBV27 and TRBJ2-7; 7 positions match TRBD1. J lost 3 bases, V lost 5 bases, and 4 bases had no gene match. This CDR3 is 13 amino acids long. Germline CDR1 MNHEY, CDR2 SMNVEV (reference sequence). The CDR3 DNA follows: TGTGCCAGCAGTCTGGGACAGAACTACGAGCAGTACTTC. It yields the protein CASSLGQNYEQYF.

This clone was counted at least ten times. The chain employs TRBV7-9 and TRBJ2-7; maybe TRBD1 (5 bases). The CDR3 loop spans 15 amino acids. The V gene lost 4 bases and the J gene lost 1 base, with 14 bases spanning the gap. From germline, CDR1 is SEHNR and CDR2 FQNEAQ (reference sequence). CDR3 in DNA: TGTGCCAGCAGCTCGACAGCGCGCGGTTCCTACGAGCAGTACTTC. This sequence encodes CASSSTARGSYEQYF.

The V call is TRBV28, the J call TRBJ2-5; tentatively, D is TRBD1 (6 bases). This CDR3 spans 16 amino acids. The ends were cut back, 6 bases at V and 2 bases at J, with 19 bases in the middle. Germline loops: CDR1 MDHEN, CDR2 SYDVKM. Written as DNA, the CDR3 is TGTGCCAGCAGCCTGGGGGCAGGGGCATTTCAAGAGACCCAGTACTTC. This codes for CASSLGAGAFQETQYF.

The chain combines TRBV19 with TRBJ2-4; 8 bases align to TRBD2. The CDR3 loop spans 15 amino acids. Germline CDR1 and CDR2: LNHDA and SQIVND (reference sequence). J was trimmed by 1 base and V by 7 bases; bases with no gene match: 6. The CDR3 bases are TGTGCCAGTATCGGCGGGGGGAAGGCCAAAAACATTCAGTACTTC. Its translation is CASIGGGKAKNIQYF.

This clone has only one observation. Other DNA sequences of this sample code for an identical CDR3. CDR3 sequence: CASSPGGYEQYF. The CDR3 DNA follows: TGTGCCAGCTCACCCGGGGGCTACGAGCAGTACTTC. The chain uses TRBV18 and TRBJ2-7, with a tentative D call TRBD2 (6 bases). Trimming removed 3 bases at V and 3 bases at J, with 6 bases between. This CDR3 region has 12 residues. Looked up from germline, CDR1 is KGHSH and CDR2 is LQKENI.

V gene TRBV28 combines with J gene TRBJ1-1; no reliable D call. With 8 bases removed from V and 1 base from J, the gap between germline ends came to 14 bases. CDR1 MDHEN and CDR2 SYDVKM come from the germline V gene. The CDR3 length is 14 residues. The CDR3 sequence: CASPPAGSNTEAFF. The CDR3 DNA reads as TGTGCCAGCCCGCCGGCGGGGTCGAACACTGAAGCTTTCTTT.

The V call is TRBV25-1, the J call TRBJ1-6, with D possibly TRBD1 on 6 matching bases. From germline, CDR1 is MGHDK and CDR2 SYGVNS. The length of the CDR3 is 14 residues. Trimming took 5 bases from V and 10 from J, leaving 15 bases between them. The CDR3 loop reads CASSPRDTGSPLHF. CDR3 DNA: TGTGCCAGCAGTCCCCGGGACACTGGATCACCCCTCCACTTT.

The chain links TRBV19 to TRBJ2-7, with a tentative D call TRBD1 (6 bases). Germline V gives CDR1 LNHDA, CDR2 SQIVND (reference sequence). The CDR3 is 15 residues long. Trimming shortened V by 2 bases and J by 0 bases, and 11 bases separated the two germline ends. For the CDR3, the DNA is TGTGCCAGTAGTATAATTCAGGGGTCCTCCTACGAGCAGTACTTC. It encodes CASSIIQGSSYEQYF.

In its sample, this clone was seen a few times. The chain is built from TRBV3-1 (or the pseudogene TRBV3-2) and TRBJ1-6; 7 bases are shared with TRBD1. V gave up 4 bases and J gave up 8 bases; unmatched junction bases: 11. Per germline, CDR1 LGHDT and CDR2 YNNKEL (reference sequence). The CDR3 runs 16 residues. The CDR3 sequence is CASSRRQGGFDSPLHF. The CDR3 DNA reads TGTGCCAGCAGCCGTCGACAGGGCGGGTTTGATTCACCCCTCCACTTT.

This clone occurred a few times. The J gene is TRBJ1-5, the V gene TRBV4-1, with TRBD1 matching 8 bases. V lost 0 bases and J lost 5; bases outside the gene matches: 3. The CDR3 is 15 residues long. Germline V gene lookup returns CDR1 MGHRA and CDR2 YSYEKL. CDR3 sequence: CASSQEVTGDQPQHF. The DNA of the CDR3 is TGCGCCAGCAGCCAAGAAGTGACAGGGGATCAGCCCCAGCATTTT.

The V call is TRBV6-5, the J call TRBJ1-6, with TRBD1 matching 7 bases. The CDR3 runs 15 residues. Trimming removed 6 bases from V and 5 bases from J; junction bases left unmatched: 7. The germline gives CDR1 MNHEY, CDR2 SVGAGI. In nucleotides, the CDR3 is TGTGCCAGCAGCCAGGGGACAGAGCATAATTCACCCCTCCACTTT. Protein product: CASSQGTEHNSPLHF.

This rearrangement joins TRBV11-2 to TRBJ2-7; weak D call: TRBD2 (8 bases). The CDR3 runs to 15 residues. The germline CDR1 and CDR2 sequences are SGHAT and FQNNGV. Trimming took 7 bases from V and 5 from J, leaving 21 bases between them. CDR3 amino acids: CASTQGVAGPNEQYF. The CDR3 bases are TGTGCCAGCACCCAGGGGGTAGCGGGGCCTAACGAGCAGTACTTC.

The chain combines TRBV6-9 with TRBJ2-7, with D maybe TRBD2 (5 bases). The V gene lost 7 bases and the J gene lost 4 bases, with 11 bases spanning the gap. Germline lookup yields CDR1 MNHGY and CDR2 SVAAGI. The CDR3 is made up of 12 amino acids. The CDR3 sequence: CASTSGLYEQYF. As DNA, the CDR3 is TGTGCCAGCACGAGCGGTTTATACGAGCAGTACTTC.

This rearrangement joins TRBV15 to TRBJ2-7; the D gene is possibly TRBD2 (7 bases). With 5 bases removed from V and 4 bases from J, the gap between germline ends came to 21 bases. Germline CDR1 is LNHNV and CDR2 is YYDKDF (reference sequence). The CDR3 is 16 amino acids. CDR3 sequence reads: CATSLRPEGGVYEQYF. CDR3 bases: TGTGCCACCAGCCTCCGGCCAGAGGGGGGGGTATACGAGCAGTACTTC.

This clone occurred a few times. The rearrangement uses TRBV5-1 and TRBJ1-3, with D unclear. This CDR3 region has 16 residues. Trimming shortened V by 0 bases and J by 0 bases, and 10 bases separated the two germline ends. CDR1 is SGHRS and CDR2 is YFSETQ in the germline V gene. Written as DNA, the CDR3 is TGCGCCAGCAGCTTGGGTACAGACCGCTCTGGAAACACCATATATTTT. Protein sequence: CASSLGTDRSGNTIYF. Based on the CDR3 plus reference TRBV5-1 and TRBJ1-3, the full variable domain is KAGVTQTPRYLIKTRGQQVTLSCSPISGHRSVSWYQQTPGQGLQFLFEYFSETQRNKGNFPGRFSGRQFSNSRSEMNVSTLELGDSALYLCASSLGTDRSGNTIYFGEGSWLTVV.

The chain combines TRBV27 with TRBJ2-5, with 7 bases fitting TRBD2. Losses at the gene ends were 10 bases for V and 3 bases for J; bases not matched to a gene: 11. The CDR3 sequence is 14 residues long. Germline V gives CDR1 MNHEY, CDR2 SMNVEV (reference sequence). The CDR3 nucleotides are TGTGCCACCGTAGCGGGCGGGTTCGAAGAGACCCAGTACTTC. Encoded protein: CATVAGGFEETQYF.

This clone was found a few times. This chain links TRBV9 with TRBJ1-3; 8 nucleotides match TRBD1. CDR1 is SGDLS, CDR2 YYNGEE, per germline. The CDR3 extends over 16 amino acids. J lost 2 bases, V lost 3 bases, and 7 bases had no gene match. CDR3 bases: TGTGCCAGCAGCGATGGACAGGGTGCCGCTGGAAACACCATATATTTT. Its protein product is CASSDGQGAAGNTIYF.

This clone was seen ten or more times. V gene TRBV30 combines with J gene TRBJ2-3, with D perhaps assigned TRBD1 or TRBD2 (5 bases each). The CDR3 is 14 amino acids. Between the trimmed V and J ends, which lost 5 bases and 2 bases, there was a span of 14 bases. Germline V gene sequence: CDR1 GTSNPN, CDR2 SVGIG (reference sequence). The CDR3 reads CAWGGIRATDTQYF. CDR3 DNA: TGTGCCTGGGGGGGTATCAGGGCCACAGATACGCAGTATTTT.

The rearrangement uses TRBV29-1 and TRBJ2-5, with 7 bases aligning to TRBD1. Losses at the gene ends were 7 bases for V and 3 bases for J; bases not matched to a gene: 5. Germline CDR1 and CDR2: SQVTM and ANQGSEA. The length of the CDR3 is 12 residues. The CDR3 nucleotides are TGCAGCGGCGTACAGGGGAAAGAGACCCAGTACTTC. Translating gives CSGVQGKETQYF. Combining the CDR3 with reference TRBV29-1 and TRBJ2-5 gives the whole variable domain SAVISQKPSRDICQRGTSLTIQCQVDSQVTMMFWYRQQPGQSLTLIATANQGSEATYESGFVIDKFPISRPNLTFSTLTVSNMSPEDSSIYLCSGVQGKETQYFGPGTRLLVL.

This clone was detected once. The V and J genes are TRBV29-1 and TRBJ2-5, with 13 bases lining up with TRBD2. Per germline, CDR1 SQVTM and CDR2 ANQGSEA. V shed 6 bases and J 10 bases; nucleotides not matched to a gene: 11. CDR3 length equals 14 residues. The CDR3 nucleotides read TGCAGCGTGGAAACTAGCGGGGGGGCGGGCGACCAGTACTTC. Amino acid sequence: CSVETSGGAGDQYF.

The CDR3 protein is CASSHVVGVGNTIYF. Here the CDR3 DNA reads TGTGCCAGCAGCCACGTAGTGGGAGTAGGAAACACCATATATTTT. The rearrangement joins TRBV7-9 to TRBJ1-3; D remains ambiguous. Trimming cost V 5 bases and J 4 bases, with 15 bases left between them. The CDR3 runs to 15 residues. Germline loops: CDR1 SEHNR, CDR2 FQNEAQ (reference sequence).

The rearrangement uses TRBV6-1 and TRBJ2-1; 8 positions agree with TRBD2. This CDR3 has 20 amino acids. Germline-derived CDR1 and CDR2 are MNHNS and SASEGT. V was pared by 2 bases and J by 4 bases, with 19 bases of the junction left unmatched. CDR3 sequence reads: CASSENSRREVLPEYNEQFF. CDR3 coding DNA: TGTGCCAGCAGTGAAAACAGCAGGCGGGAGGTACTCCCTGAATACAATGAGCAGTTCTTC.

A single count supports this clone. The V and J genes are TRBV2 and TRBJ2-3; 10 bases match TRBD1. Losses at the gene ends were 4 bases for V and 8 bases for J; bases not matched to a gene: 9. From germline, CDR1 is SNHLY and CDR2 FYNNEI. The length of the CDR3 is 15 residues. The CDR3 sequence: CASSAEDRGWATQYF. In DNA, the CDR3 is TGTGCCAGCAGTGCTGAGGACAGGGGGTGGGCTACGCAGTATTTT.

The CDR3 bases are TGCGCCAGCAGCTTGGCCGCGGGACTAGCGGGGGGGCAGCGCACCGGGGAGCTGTTTTTT. Its protein is CASSLAAGLAGGQRTGELFF. The chain is built from TRBV5-1 and TRBJ2-2; 16 bases map to TRBD2. V trimming: 0 bases; J trimming: 4 bases; junction bases outside the gene matches: 9. The CDR3 runs to 20 residues. CDR1 SGHRS and CDR2 YFSETQ come from the germline V gene.

The rearrangement links TRBV7-2 to TRBJ1-5, with a tentative D call TRBD1 (5 bases). The germline CDR1 and CDR2 sequences are SGHTA and FQGNSA. The CDR3 has 14 amino acids. V was trimmed by 5 bases and J by 4 bases, leaving 12 bases between them. CDR3 in amino acids: CASSRQRINQPQHF. CDR3 DNA sequence: TGTGCCAGCAGCAGACAGCGAATAAATCAGCCCCAGCATTTT.